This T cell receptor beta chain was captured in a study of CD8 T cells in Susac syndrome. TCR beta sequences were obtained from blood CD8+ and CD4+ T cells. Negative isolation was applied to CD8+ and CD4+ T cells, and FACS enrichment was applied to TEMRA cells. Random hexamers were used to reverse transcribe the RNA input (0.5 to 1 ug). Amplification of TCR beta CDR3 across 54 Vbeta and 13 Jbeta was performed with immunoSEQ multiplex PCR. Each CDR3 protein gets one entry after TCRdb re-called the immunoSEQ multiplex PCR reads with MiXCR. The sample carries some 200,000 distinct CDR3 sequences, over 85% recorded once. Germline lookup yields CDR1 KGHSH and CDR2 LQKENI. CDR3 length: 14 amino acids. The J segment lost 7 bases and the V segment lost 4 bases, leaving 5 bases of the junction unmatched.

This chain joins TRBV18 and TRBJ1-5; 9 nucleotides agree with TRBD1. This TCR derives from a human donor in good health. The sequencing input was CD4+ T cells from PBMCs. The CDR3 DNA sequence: TGTGCCAGCTCACTGGACAGGGGAAGCCAGCCCCAGCATTTT. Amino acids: CASSLDRGSQPQHF.